The rows below give T cell receptor beta chains drawn from one sample of a study of human T cells and chemical hapten exposure. Each CDR3 protein is one row after TCRdb ran MiXCR on the RACE reads. The repertoire includes 85,000 or so distinct CDR3 sequences, about 10% of them detected once, and about 4.2% sits in the top ten. Sequencing used whole blood, obtained in connection with sensitization to the hapten diphenylcyclopropenone (DPC). The receptors here all came from a woman aged 50 to 60 with alopecia areata. Some clones in this sample may be carry-over from other donors' samples. CDR3s include the opening cysteine and the closing phenylalanine or tryptophan. D genes are given only for firm matches. Rows give clone size only sometimes, using once, few, many, or a class for an expanded clone.

TRBV3-1	-	TRBJ2-2	-	CDSSPQRTVRNTGELFF	TGTGACAGCAGCCCACAACGTACAGTGAGGAACACCGGGGAGCTGTTTTTT
TRBV6-6	TRBD1	TRBJ1-3	many	CASSVQGAGNTIYF	TGTGCCAGCAGCGTACAGGGGGCTGGAAACACCATATATTTT
TRBV30	-	TRBJ2-3	-	CAWSVYYRTDTQYF	TGTGCCTGGAGTGTTTACTACAGGACAGATACGCAGTATTTT
TRBV11-1	TRBD1	TRBJ2-1	few	CASSLWDRGYNEQFF	TGTGCCAGCAGCTTGTGGGACAGGGGATACAATGAGCAGTTCTTC
TRBV29-1	TRBD2	TRBJ2-1	many	CSVLTSGTYNEQFF	TGCAGCGTCCTGACTAGCGGAACCTACAATGAGCAGTTCTTC
TRBV6-6	-	TRBJ2-7	few	CASSSTGARGEQYF	TGTGCCAGCAGTTCCACCGGGGCCCGTGGCGAGCAGTACTTC
TRBV28	TRBD1	TRBJ2-1	few	CASSLIGTGGFEQFF	TGTGCCAGCAGTTTAATAGGGACAGGGGGCTTTGAGCAGTTCTTC
TRBV18	-	TRBJ1-5	-	CASSPTRGGQSQHF	TGTGCCAGCTCACCAACCCGGGGTGGTCAGTCCCAGCATTTT
TRBV7-3	-	TRBJ2-2	-	CASSLLDQGTGELFF	TGTGCCAGCAGCTTACTTGACCAGGGCACCGGGGAGCTGTTTTTT
TRBV3-1	-	TRBJ1-1	many	CASSLRTSGGEAFF	TGTGCCAGCAGCCTAAGAACCTCAGGCGGTGAAGCTTTCTTT
TRBV28	TRBD1	TRBJ1-1	-	CASSCRATGVVRAFF	TGTGCCAGCAGCTGCCGTGCGACAGGGGTCGTAAGAGCTTTCTTT
TRBV6-5	-	TRBJ2-1	medium-sized	CASSYKAGSYNEQFF	TGTGCCAGCAGTTACAAGGCCGGGAGTTACAATGAGCAGTTCTTC
TRBV7-2	-	TRBJ2-5	few	CASSLGVKETQYF	TGTGCCAGCAGCTTAGGAGTCAAAGAGACCCAGTACTTC
TRBV6-2/TRBV6-3	-	TRBJ2-7	few	CASSRTASYEQYF	TGTGCCAGCAGTCGGACGGCCTCCTACGAGCAGTACTTC
TRBV27	TRBD1	TRBJ1-2	many	CASSSHGTGPLNGYTF	TGTGCCAGCAGTTCGCACGGGACAGGGCCTCTTAATGGCTACACCTTC
TRBV9	-	TRBJ2-7	-	CASSVDSVSYEQYF	TGTGCCAGCAGCGTAGATTCAGTCTCCTACGAGCAGTACTTC
TRBV29-1	-	TRBJ1-1	many	CSVDYTQPFF	TGCAGCGTTGACTACACCCAGCCTTTCTTT
TRBV7-9	-	TRBJ2-1	many	CASSLGNGADNEQFF	TGTGCCAGCAGCCTAGGCAACGGGGCGGACAATGAGCAGTTCTTC
TRBV14	-	TRBJ2-7	-	CAHRQGTYF	TGTGCCCACCGGCAGGGAACGTACTTC
TRBV16	-	TRBJ1-5	-	CASSREGTRSNQPQHF	TGTGCCAGCAGCCGTGAAGGGACTCGGAGCAATCAGCCCCAGCATTTT
TRBV29-1	TRBD1	TRBJ2-1	many	CSVDRGRVTEQFF	TGCAGCGTGGACAGGGGGCGGGTGACTGAGCAGTTCTTC
TRBV6-2/TRBV6-3	-	TRBJ2-1	many	CASSYRNEQFF	TGTGCCAGCAGTTACCGGAATGAGCAGTTCTTC
TRBV7-2	-	TRBJ2-3	-	CASSPQTGAFSTDTQYF	TGTGCCAGCAGCCCGCAGACGGGGGCCTTTAGCACAGATACGCAGTATTTT
TRBV29-1	-	TRBJ2-1	many	CSAYFPSSYNEQFF	TGCAGCGCATACTTCCCCAGCTCCTACAATGAGCAGTTCTTC
TRBV5-5	-	TRBJ2-6	-	CASSATDRGANVLTF	TGTGCCAGCAGCGCCACTGATCGTGGGGCCAACGTCCTGACTTTC